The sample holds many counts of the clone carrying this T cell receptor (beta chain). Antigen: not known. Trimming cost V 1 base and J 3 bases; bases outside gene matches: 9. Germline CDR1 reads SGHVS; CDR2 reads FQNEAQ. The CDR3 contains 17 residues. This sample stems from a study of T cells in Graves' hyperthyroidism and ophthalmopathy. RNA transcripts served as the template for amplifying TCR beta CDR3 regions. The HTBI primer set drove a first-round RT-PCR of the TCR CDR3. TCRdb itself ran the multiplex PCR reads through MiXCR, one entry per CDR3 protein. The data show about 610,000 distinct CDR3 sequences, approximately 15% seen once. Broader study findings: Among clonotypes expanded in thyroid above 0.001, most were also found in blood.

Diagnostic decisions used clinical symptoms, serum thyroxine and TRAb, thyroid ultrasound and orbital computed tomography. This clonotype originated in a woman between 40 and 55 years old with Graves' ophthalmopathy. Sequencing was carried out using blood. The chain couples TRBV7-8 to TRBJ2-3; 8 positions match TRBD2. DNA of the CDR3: TGTGCCAGCAGCTTAGTTGTGTCCAGCGGGAGTACAGATACGCAGTATTTT. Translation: CASSLVVSSGSTDTQYF.